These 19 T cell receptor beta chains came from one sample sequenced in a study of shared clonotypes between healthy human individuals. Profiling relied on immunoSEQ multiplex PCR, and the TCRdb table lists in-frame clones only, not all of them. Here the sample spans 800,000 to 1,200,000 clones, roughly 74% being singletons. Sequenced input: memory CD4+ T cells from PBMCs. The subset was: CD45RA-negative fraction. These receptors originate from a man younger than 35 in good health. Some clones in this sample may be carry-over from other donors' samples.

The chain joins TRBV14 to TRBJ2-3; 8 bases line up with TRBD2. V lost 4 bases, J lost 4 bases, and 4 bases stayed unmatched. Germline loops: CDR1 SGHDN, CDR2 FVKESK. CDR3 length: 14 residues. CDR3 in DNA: TGTGCCAGCAGCCGAGCGGGAGCAGCAGATACGCAGTATTTT. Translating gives CASSRAGAADTQYF.

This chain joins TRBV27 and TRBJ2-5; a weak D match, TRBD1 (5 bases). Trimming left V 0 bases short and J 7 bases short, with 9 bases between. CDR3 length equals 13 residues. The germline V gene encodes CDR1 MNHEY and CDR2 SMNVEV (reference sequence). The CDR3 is CASSLSLRGTQYF. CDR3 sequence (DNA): TGTGCCAGCAGTTTATCGTTAAGGGGGACCCAGTACTTC.

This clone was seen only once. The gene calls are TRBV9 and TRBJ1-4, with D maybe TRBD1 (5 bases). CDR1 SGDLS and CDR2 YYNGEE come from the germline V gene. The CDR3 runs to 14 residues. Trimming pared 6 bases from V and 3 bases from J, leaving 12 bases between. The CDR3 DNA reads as TGTGCCAGCAAATCAGGGAGGGCTAATGAAAAACTGTTTTTT. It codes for CASKSGRANEKLFF. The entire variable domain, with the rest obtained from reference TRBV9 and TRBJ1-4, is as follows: DSGVTQTPKHLITATGQRVTLRCSPRSGDLSVYWYQQSLDQGLQFLIQYYNGEERAKGNILERFSAQQFPDLHSELNLSSLELGDSALYFCASKSGRANEKLFFGSGTQLSVL.

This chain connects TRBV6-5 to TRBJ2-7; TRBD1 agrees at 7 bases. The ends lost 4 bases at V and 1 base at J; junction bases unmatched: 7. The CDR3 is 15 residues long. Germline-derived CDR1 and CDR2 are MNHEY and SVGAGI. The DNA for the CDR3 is TGTGCCAGCAGTTGGGACAGCTCGCCTTCCTACGAGCAGTACTTC. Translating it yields CASSWDSSPSYEQYF.

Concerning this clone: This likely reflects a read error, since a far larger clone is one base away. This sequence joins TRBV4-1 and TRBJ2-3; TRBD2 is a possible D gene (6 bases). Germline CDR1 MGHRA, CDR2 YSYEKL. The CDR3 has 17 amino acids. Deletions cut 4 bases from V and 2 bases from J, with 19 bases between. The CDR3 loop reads CASSRKVGTSYTDTQYF. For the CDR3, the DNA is TGCGCCAGCAGCCGAAAAGTGGGGACTTCCTACACAGATACGCAGTATTTT.

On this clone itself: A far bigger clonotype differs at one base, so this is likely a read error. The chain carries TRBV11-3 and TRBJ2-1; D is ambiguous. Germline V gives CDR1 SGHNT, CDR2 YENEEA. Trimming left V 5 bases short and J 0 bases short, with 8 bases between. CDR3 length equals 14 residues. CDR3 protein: CASSARSSYNEQFF. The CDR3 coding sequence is TGTGCCAGCAGCGCGAGGAGCTCCTACAATGAGCAGTTCTTC.

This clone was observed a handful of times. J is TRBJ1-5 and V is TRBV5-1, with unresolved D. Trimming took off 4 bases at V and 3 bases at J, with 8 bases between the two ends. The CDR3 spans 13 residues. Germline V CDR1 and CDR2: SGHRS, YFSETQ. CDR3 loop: CASSHGDNQPQHF. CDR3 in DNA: TGCGCCAGCAGCCACGGGGACAATCAGCCCCAGCATTTT.

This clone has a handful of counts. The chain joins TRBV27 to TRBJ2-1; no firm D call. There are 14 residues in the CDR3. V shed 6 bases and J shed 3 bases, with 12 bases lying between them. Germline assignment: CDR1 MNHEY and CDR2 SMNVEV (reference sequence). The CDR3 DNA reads TGTGCCAGCAGCGGGCCCAAGGGCTACAATGAGCAGTTCTTC. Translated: CASSGPKGYNEQFF.

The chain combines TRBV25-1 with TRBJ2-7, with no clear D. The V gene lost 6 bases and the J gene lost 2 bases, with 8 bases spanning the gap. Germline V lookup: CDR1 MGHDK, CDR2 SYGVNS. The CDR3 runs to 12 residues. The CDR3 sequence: CASSHITYEQYF. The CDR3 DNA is TGTGCCAGCAGCCACATCACCTACGAGCAGTACTTC.

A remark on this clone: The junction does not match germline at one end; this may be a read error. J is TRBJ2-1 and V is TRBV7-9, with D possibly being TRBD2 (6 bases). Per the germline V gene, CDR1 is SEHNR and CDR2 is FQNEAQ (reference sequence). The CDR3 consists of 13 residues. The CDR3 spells CASSLPDFGTLLF. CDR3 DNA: TGTGCCAGCAGCTTACCTGATTTCGGGACTCTCCTCTTC.

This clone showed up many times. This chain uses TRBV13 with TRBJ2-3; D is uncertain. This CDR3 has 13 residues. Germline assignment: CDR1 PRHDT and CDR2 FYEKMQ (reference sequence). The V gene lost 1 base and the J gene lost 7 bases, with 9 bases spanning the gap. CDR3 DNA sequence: TGTGCCAGCAGCTTAGTTTCCGAGTATACGCAGTATTTT. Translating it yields CASSLVSEYTQYF.

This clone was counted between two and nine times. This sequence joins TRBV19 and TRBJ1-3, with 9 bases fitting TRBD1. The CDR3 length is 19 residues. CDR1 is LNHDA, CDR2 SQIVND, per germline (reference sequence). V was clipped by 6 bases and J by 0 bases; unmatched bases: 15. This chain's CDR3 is CASSPRRDRAEYSGNTIYF. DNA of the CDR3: TGTGCCAGTAGCCCACGCCGGGACAGGGCCGAATACTCTGGAAACACCATATATTTT.

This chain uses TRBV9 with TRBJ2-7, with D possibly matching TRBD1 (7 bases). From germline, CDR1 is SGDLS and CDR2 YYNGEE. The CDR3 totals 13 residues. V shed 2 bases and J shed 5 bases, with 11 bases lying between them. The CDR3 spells CASSVSGGNEQYF. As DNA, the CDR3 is TGTGCCAGCAGCGTCTCAGGGGGGAACGAGCAGTACTTC.

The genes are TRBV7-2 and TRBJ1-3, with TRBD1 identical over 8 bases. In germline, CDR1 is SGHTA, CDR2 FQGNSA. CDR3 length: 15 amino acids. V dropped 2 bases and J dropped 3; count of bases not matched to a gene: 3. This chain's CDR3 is CASSLSGGSGNTIYF. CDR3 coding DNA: TGTGCCAGCAGCTTATCAGGGGGCAGTGGAAACACCATATATTTT.

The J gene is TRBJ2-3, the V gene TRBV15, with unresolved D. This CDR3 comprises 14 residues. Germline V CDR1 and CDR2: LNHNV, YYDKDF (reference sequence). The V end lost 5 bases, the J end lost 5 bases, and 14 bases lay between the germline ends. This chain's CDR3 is CATSLTPVGDTQYF. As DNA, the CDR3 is TGTGCCACCAGCCTTACCCCGGTGGGAGATACGCAGTATTTT.

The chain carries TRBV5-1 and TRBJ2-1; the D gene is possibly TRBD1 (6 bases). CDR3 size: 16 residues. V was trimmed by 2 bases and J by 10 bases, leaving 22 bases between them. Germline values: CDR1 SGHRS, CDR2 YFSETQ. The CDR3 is CASSFRKDSPGEEQFF. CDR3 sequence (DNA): TGCGCCAGCAGCTTTAGAAAGGACAGCCCTGGGGAGGAGCAGTTCTTC.

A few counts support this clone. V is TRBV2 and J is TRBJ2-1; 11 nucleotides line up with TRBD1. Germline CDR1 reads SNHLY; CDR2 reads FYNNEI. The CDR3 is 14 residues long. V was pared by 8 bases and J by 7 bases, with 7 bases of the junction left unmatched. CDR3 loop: CASLLGQGGNEQFF. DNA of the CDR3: TGTGCCAGCCTGTTGGGACAGGGGGGGAATGAGCAGTTCTTC.

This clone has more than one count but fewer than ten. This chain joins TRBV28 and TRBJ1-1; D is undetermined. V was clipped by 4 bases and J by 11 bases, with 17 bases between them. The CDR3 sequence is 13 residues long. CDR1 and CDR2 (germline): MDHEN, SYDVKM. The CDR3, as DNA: TGTGCCAGCAGTTCTCCTCCTGGTCAAAGGGCTTTCTTT. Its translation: CASSSPPGQRAFF.

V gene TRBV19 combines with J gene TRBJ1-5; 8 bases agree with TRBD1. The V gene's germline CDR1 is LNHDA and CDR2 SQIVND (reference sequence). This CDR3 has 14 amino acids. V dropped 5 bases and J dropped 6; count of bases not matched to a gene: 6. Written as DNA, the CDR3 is TGTGCCAGTAGTCCACAGGGGGGGTTTCAGCCCCAGCATTTT. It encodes CASSPQGGFQPQHF.